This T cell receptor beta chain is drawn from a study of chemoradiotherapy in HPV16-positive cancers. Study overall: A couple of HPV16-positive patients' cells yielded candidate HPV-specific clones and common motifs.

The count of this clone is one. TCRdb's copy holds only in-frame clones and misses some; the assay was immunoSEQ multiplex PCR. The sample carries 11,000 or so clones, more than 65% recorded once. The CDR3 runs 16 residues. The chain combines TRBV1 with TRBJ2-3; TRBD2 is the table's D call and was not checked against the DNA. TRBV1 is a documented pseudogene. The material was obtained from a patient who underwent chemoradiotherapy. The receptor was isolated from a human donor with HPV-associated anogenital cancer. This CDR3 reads CTSRGSSGGRTDTQYF. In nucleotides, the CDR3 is TGCACCAGCAGGGGCTCGAGCGGGGGGCGAACAGATACGCAGTATTTT.